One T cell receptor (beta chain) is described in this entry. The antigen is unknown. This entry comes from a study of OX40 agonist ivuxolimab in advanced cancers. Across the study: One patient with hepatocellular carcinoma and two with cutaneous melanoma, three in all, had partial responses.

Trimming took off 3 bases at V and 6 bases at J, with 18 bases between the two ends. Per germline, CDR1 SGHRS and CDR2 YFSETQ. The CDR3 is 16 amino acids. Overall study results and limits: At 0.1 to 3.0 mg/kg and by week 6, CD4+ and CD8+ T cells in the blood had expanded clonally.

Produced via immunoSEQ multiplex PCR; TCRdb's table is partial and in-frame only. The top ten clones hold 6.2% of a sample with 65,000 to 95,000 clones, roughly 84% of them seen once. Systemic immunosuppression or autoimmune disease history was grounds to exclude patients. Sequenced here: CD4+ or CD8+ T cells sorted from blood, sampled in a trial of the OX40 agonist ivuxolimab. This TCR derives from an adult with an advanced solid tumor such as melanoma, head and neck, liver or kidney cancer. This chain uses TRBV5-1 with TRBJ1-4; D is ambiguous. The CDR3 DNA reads TGCGCCAGCAGCTCGTGGGCAAACCCTCAGCATGAAAAACTGTTTTTT. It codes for CASSSWANPQHEKLFF.